Below are 18 T cell receptor beta chains sequenced from a single sample in a study of blood T cell repertoires in COVID-19. Libraries were prepared by immunoSEQ multiplex PCR; TCRdb keeps only in-frame clonotypes and omits some of them. Found here are 150,000 to 200,000 clones, 81% of them singletons; the top ten hold approximately 11%. Sequenced material: peripheral blood. The receptors here all came from a man in his 60s with active or convalescent COVID-19.

This clone was seen only a few times. V usage is TRBV18 and J usage is TRBJ2-7; D is unresolved. The V gene lost 3 bases and the J gene lost 0 bases, with 6 bases spanning the gap. There are 13 residues in the CDR3. CDR1 is KGHSH and CDR2 is LQKENI in the germline V gene. CDR3 loop: CASSPGLSYEQYF. As DNA, the CDR3 is TGTGCCAGCTCACCGGGCCTCTCCTACGAGCAGTACTTC.

The chain combines TRBV3-1 (or the pseudogene TRBV3-2) with TRBJ1-3; perhaps TRBD1 as D (6 bases). This CDR3 is built from 16 residues. Germline values: CDR1 LGHDT, CDR2 YNNKEL (reference sequence). Trimming stripped 5 bases from V and 0 bases from J, with 14 bases between. This CDR3 reads CASSVSGGYSGNTIYF. The CDR3 DNA reads TGTGCCAGCAGCGTCTCTGGGGGCTACTCTGGAAACACCATATATTTT.

V is TRBV11-2 and J is TRBJ1-6; D remains ambiguous. V shed 3 bases and J shed 8 bases, with 8 bases lying between them. CDR3 length: 13 residues. CDR1 SGHAT and CDR2 FQNNGV come from the germline V gene. The CDR3 loop is CASSLKRDSPLHF. CDR3 nucleotide sequence: TGTGCCAGCAGCTTGAAGCGGGATTCACCCCTCCACTTT.

This chain links TRBV10-2 with TRBJ1-5; possible D gene TRBD1, 5 bases. The CDR3 spans 14 residues. The ends were cut back, 3 bases at V and 7 bases at J, with 13 bases in the middle. CDR1 and CDR2 (germline): WSHSY, SAAADI. The CDR3, as DNA: TGCGCCAGCAGTGACGTCAGGGTCGGGCAGCCCCAGCATTTT. It yields the protein CASSDVRVGQPQHF.

The chain has TRBV11-1 and TRBJ2-1, with D hard to call. V was pared by 2 bases and J by 7 bases, with 9 bases between. Germline CDR1 reads SGHAT; CDR2 reads FQDESV (reference sequence). The CDR3 contains 13 residues. CDR3 residues: CASSLTWANEQFF. The CDR3 DNA follows: TGTGCCAGCAGCTTAACGTGGGCAAATGAGCAGTTCTTC. The entire variable domain, with the rest obtained from reference TRBV11-1 and TRBJ2-1, is as follows: EAEVAQSPRYKITEKSQAVAFWCDPISGHATLYWYRQILGQGPELLVQFQDESVVDDSQLPKDRFSAERLKGVDSTLKIQPAELGDSAMYLCASSLTWANEQFFGPGTRLTVL.

There are a few counts of this clone. The chain couples TRBV2 to TRBJ1-1, with TRBD1 matching 7 bases. V lost 6 bases, J lost 4 bases, and 5 bases stayed unmatched. Per the germline V gene, CDR1 is SNHLY and CDR2 is FYNNEI. This CDR3 has 13 amino acids. The CDR3 is CASRTGVFTEAFF. DNA for the CDR3: TGTGCCAGCAGAACAGGGGTTTTCACTGAAGCTTTCTTT.

The CDR3 sequence is CASSYSGQGKNIQYF. The DNA for the CDR3 is TGTGCCAGCAGTTACTCGGGCCAGGGGAAAAACATTCAGTACTTC. The V and J genes are TRBV6-6 and TRBJ2-4, with D possibly being TRBD1 (6 bases). Trimming cost V 0 bases and J 4 bases, with 10 bases left between them. Per the germline V gene, CDR1 is MNHNY and CDR2 is SVGAGI (reference sequence). The CDR3 length is 15 residues.

J is TRBJ1-2 and V is TRBV27; weak D call: TRBD1 (5 bases). Trimming took 8 bases from V and 1 from J, leaving 29 bases between them. The CDR3 is 19 amino acids. Germline loops: CDR1 MNHEY, CDR2 SMNVEV (reference sequence). CDR3: CASLCYWGPELYINYGYTF. CDR3 DNA: TGTGCCAGCCTCTGCTACTGGGGCCCCGAACTCTACATTAACTATGGCTACACCTTC.

About this clone: One end of the junction varies from germline; a read error may be responsible. The rearrangement links TRBV28 to TRBJ2-7, with unresolved D. This CDR3 has 10 amino acids. Looked up from germline, CDR1 is MDHEN and CDR2 is SYDVKM. The DNA for the CDR3 is TGTGCCAGCAGCTCCTTCGAGCAGTACTTC. Translating it yields CASSSFEQYF.

The chain is built from TRBV29-1 and TRBJ1-1, with TRBD1 matching 9 bases. The V and J ends lost 7 bases and 6 bases, in that order; junction bases with no gene match: 12. Germline-derived CDR1 and CDR2 are SQVTM and ANQGSEA. This CDR3 is built from 14 residues. The CDR3 loop reads CSAQTGTGWAEAFF. The CDR3, as DNA: TGCAGCGCCCAAACCGGGACAGGGTGGGCTGAAGCTTTCTTT.

This chain joins TRBV5-4 and TRBJ2-1, with 10 bases fitting TRBD2. The length of the CDR3 is 16 residues. Trimming at V came to 0 bases and at J to 5 bases, leaving 5 bases not matched to a gene. Looked up from germline, CDR1 is SGHNT and CDR2 is YYREEE (reference sequence). The CDR3 DNA follows: TGTGCCAGCAGCTTGGTAGTAGCGGGAGGCAACAATGAGCAGTTCTTC. It codes for CASSLVVAGGNNEQFF. Full variable domain (missing parts from reference TRBV5-4 and TRBJ2-1): ETGVTQSPTHLIKTRGQQVTLRCSSQSGHNTVSWYQQALGQGPQFIFQYYREEENGRGNFPPRFSGLQFPNYSSELNVNALELDDSALYLCASSLVVAGGNNEQFFGPGTRLTVL.

V and J are TRBV10-1 and TRBJ2-7; 14 bases match TRBD2. CDR1 and CDR2 from the germline V gene are WNHNN and SYGVQD (reference sequence). The V gene end was trimmed by 0 bases and the J gene end by 5 bases; junction bases not matched to a gene: 3. This CDR3 contains 16 residues. The chain's CDR3 is CASSESWTSGRNEQYF. DNA of the CDR3: TGCGCCAGCAGTGAGTCATGGACTAGCGGGAGGAACGAGCAGTACTTC.

V and J are TRBV3-1 (or the pseudogene TRBV3-2) and TRBJ1-1, with D hard to call. The CDR3 contains 15 residues. Germline assignment: CDR1 LGHDT and CDR2 YNNKEL (reference sequence). V was pared by 4 bases and J by 1 base, with 13 bases between. This CDR3 is CASSPYDTANTEAFF. The CDR3 coding sequence is TGTGCCAGCAGCCCATATGACACGGCGAACACTGAAGCTTTCTTT.

The gene calls are TRBV12-3 or TRBV12-4 and TRBJ1-1; D not certain. The V gene lost 9 bases and the J gene lost 5 bases, with 7 bases spanning the gap. This CDR3 is built from 10 residues. CDR3 bases: TGTGCCAGTTCATCAACTGAAGCTTTCTTT. Protein: CASSSTEAFF.

The chain is built from TRBV5-4 and TRBJ1-2; D uncertain. This CDR3 region has 13 residues. With 3 bases removed from V and 3 bases from J, the gap between germline ends came to 9 bases. CDR1 is SGHNT and CDR2 is YYREEE in the germline V gene (reference sequence). This chain's CDR3 is CASSSPVDYGYTF. The CDR3 nucleotides read TGTGCCAGCAGCTCCCCAGTGGACTATGGCTACACCTTC.

The genes are TRBV6-5 and TRBJ1-4, with D unresolved. Germline V gene sequence: CDR1 MNHEY, CDR2 SVGAGI. The CDR3 totals 13 residues. V lost 11 bases, J lost 5 bases, and 15 bases lay in between. The CDR3 DNA reads as TGTGCCTCCGGTCTCATCCTCAATGAAAAACTGTTTTTT. Protein product: CASGLILNEKLFF.

V is TRBV3-1 (or the pseudogene TRBV3-2) and J is TRBJ2-1; the match to TRBD2 covers 10 bases. The CDR3 is 19 residues long. J lost 6 bases, V lost 1 base, and 15 bases had no gene match. Germline V gene sequence: CDR1 LGHDT, CDR2 YNNKEL (reference sequence). The CDR3 loop reads CASSQGPSNWASGSNEQFF. DNA of the CDR3: TGTGCCAGCAGCCAAGGCCCGTCGAACTGGGCTAGCGGGAGCAATGAGCAGTTCTTC.

This clone was seen just once. V gene TRBV6-5 combines with J gene TRBJ2-2; D is perhaps TRBD1 (6 bases). The V and J ends lost 5 bases and 5 bases respectively, with 15 bases between them. The V gene's germline CDR1 is MNHEY and CDR2 SVGAGI. This CDR3 spans 15 amino acids. The CDR3 region has the DNA TGTGCCAGCAGTCCGGCCGGGACAAAAACCGGGGAGCTGTTTTTT. Amino acids: CASSPAGTKTGELFF.